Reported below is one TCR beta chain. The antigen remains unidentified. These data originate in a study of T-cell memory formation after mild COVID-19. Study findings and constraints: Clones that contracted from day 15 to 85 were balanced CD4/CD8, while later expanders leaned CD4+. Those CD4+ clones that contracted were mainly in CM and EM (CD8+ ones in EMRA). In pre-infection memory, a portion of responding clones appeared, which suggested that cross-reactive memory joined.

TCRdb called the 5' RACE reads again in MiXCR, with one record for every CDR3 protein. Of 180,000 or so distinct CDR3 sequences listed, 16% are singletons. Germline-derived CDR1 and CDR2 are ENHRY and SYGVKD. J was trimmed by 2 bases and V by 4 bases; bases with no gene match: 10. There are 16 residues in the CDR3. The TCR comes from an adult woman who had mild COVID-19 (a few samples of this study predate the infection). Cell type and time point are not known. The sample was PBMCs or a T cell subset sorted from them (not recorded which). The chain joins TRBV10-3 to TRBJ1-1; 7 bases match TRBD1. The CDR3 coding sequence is TGTGCCATCAGTGGTTACAGGGGCGCCATCAACACTGAAGCTTTCTTT. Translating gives CAISGYRGAINTEAFF.